A single T cell receptor beta chain is shown here with its context. The germline V gene encodes CDR1 LNHNV and CDR2 YYDKDF (reference sequence). J gave up 4 bases and V 4 bases, and 8 bases lay outside the gene matches. This CDR3 comprises 15 residues. The data belong to a study of cytomegalovirus exposure and HLA in healthy donors. The PCR ran on 60 Vbeta and 13 Jbeta primers. Generated by immunoSEQ multiplex PCR, the TCRdb table keeps only in-frame clones and is missing some. Altogether some 110,000 clones are present, 50% to 70% being singletons, with the ten largest covering 7.5% to 9.5%. The chain links TRBV15 to TRBJ2-7; 9 nucleotides match TRBD1. The specimen was PBMCs. The source of this sequence is a woman aged 40 to 50 in good health and CMV-seropositive. The CDR3 bases are TGTGCCACCAGCAATGGACAGGGGTCACAGTACGAGCAGTACTTC. Translating gives CATSNGQGSQYEQYF. The whole variable domain, remainder taken from reference TRBV15 and TRBJ2-7, is DAMVIQNPRYQVTQFGKPVTLSCSQTLNHNVMYWYQQKSSQAPKLLFHYYDKDFNNEADTPDNFQSRRPNTSFCFLDIRSPGLGDTAMYLCATSNGQGSQYEQYFGPGTRLTVT.